A single sample is the source of the 15 T cell receptor beta chains below, sequenced in a study of regulatory T cells in long-lasting Graves disease. Time point defined: newly diagnosed GD, antithyroid drugs for less than 3 months. Construction of the TCR library relied on RNA isolated from PBMCs. CDR3-region Arm-PCR and iRepertoire HTBI primers produced the TCR beta libraries. One entry per CDR3 protein results from TCRdb running MiXCR on the multiplex PCR reads. The data contain roughly 510,000 distinct CDR3 sequences, approximately 16% of them seen just once; the ten biggest clones take up 9.5% to 15%. The same specimen was also included in a second study, on T cells in Graves' hyperthyroidism and ophthalmopathy.

The input for sequencing was peripheral blood mononuclear cells (PBMCs), taken at new diagnosis, from a patient treated with antithyroid drugs. The receptors here all came from a man younger than 35 with Graves disease.

This clonotype showed up many times. This chain joins TRBV30 and TRBJ2-7, with D possibly matching TRBD2 (6 bases). Germline loops: CDR1 GTSNPN, CDR2 SVGIG (reference sequence). This CDR3 contains 14 residues. Trimming shortened V by 3 bases and J by 8 bases, and 20 bases separated the two germline ends. The DNA of the CDR3 is TGTGCCTGGAGCTCCTTTTGGTACGGGACTCAGCAGTACTTC. The encoded protein is CAWSSFWYGTQQYF.

This clonotype has ten or more counts. The chain links TRBV27 to TRBJ2-5; TRBD1 is a possible D gene (5 bases). From germline, CDR1 is MNHEY and CDR2 SMNVEV (reference sequence). V was cut by 2 bases and J by 2 bases, with 12 bases left in between. The length of the CDR3 is 15 residues. The CDR3: CASSLVGAAQETQYF. The CDR3 DNA is TGTGCCAGCAGTTTAGTTGGGGCCGCTCAAGAGACCCAGTACTTC.

The V gene is TRBV7-6, the J gene TRBJ2-3; D is perhaps TRBD1 or TRBD2 (5 bases each). Germline V CDR1 and CDR2: SGHVS, FNYEAQ. The V end was cut by 3 bases, the J end by 7 bases, with 14 bases between. CDR3 size: 14 residues. Here the CDR3 DNA reads TGTGCCAGCAGCTTCGGTGGGACGGTCAATACGCAGTATTTT. It encodes CASSFGGTVNTQYF.

The chain is built from TRBV5-1 and TRBJ1-2, with TRBD1 identical over 10 bases. This CDR3 region has 13 residues. Trimming cost V 9 bases and J 9 bases; bases outside gene matches: 11. CDR1 is SGHRS and CDR2 is YFSETQ in the germline V gene. This chain's CDR3 is CATTPGQGHRYTF. In DNA, the CDR3 is TGCGCCACCACGCCGGGACAGGGGCATCGCTACACCTTC.

Worth noting for this clonotype: Mismatch with germline at one junction end may stem from a read error. The chain is built from TRBV7-7 and TRBJ2-3, with D perhaps TRBD2 (6 bases). This CDR3 contains 13 residues. Germline V gene data show CDR1 as SSHAT and CDR2 as FNYEAQ (reference sequence). DNA for the CDR3: TGTGCTAGCAGCTTCGGGAGTCGGGATACGCAGTATTTT. Protein sequence: CASSFGSRDTQYF.

This sequence joins TRBV20-1 and TRBJ2-1; TRBD2 aligns across 12 bases. The CDR3 spans 15 residues. Germline V gene lookup returns CDR1 DFQATT and CDR2 SNEGSKA (reference sequence). Losses at the gene ends were 2 bases for V and 10 bases for J; bases not matched to a gene: 9. The CDR3 loop reads CSARSSGRAEGEQFF. In DNA form, the CDR3 reads TGCAGTGCTAGATCTAGCGGGAGGGCCGAGGGCGAGCAGTTCTTC.

CDR3 protein: CAWSGETGGSEQFF. The CDR3 nucleotides read TGTGCCTGGAGTGGAGAGACAGGGGGCAGTGAGCAGTTCTTC. This chain connects TRBV30 to TRBJ2-1; 10 bases agree with TRBD1. The CDR3 totals 14 residues. Germline values: CDR1 GTSNPN, CDR2 SVGIG (reference sequence). V dropped 1 base and J dropped 9; count of bases not matched to a gene: 6.

The sample holds many counts of this clonotype. This sequence joins TRBV5-1 and TRBJ2-7, with TRBD2 matching over 10 bases. J was trimmed by 4 bases and V by 0 bases; bases with no gene match: 13. CDR3 length: 18 residues. The germline V gene has CDR1 SGHRS and CDR2 YFSETQ. The CDR3 sequence: CASSLEALAGVAFYEQYF. The CDR3 DNA follows: TGCGCCAGCAGCTTGGAGGCCCTAGCGGGAGTAGCGTTTTACGAGCAGTACTTC.

Concerning this clonotype: A read error may explain this, as a much larger clone is one base away. The chain employs TRBV12-3 or TRBV12-4 and TRBJ2-7; D is uncertain. The CDR3 length is 12 residues. Between the trimmed V and J ends, which lost 8 bases and 3 bases, there was a span of 11 bases. CDR3: CASESGIYEQYF. DNA of the CDR3: TGTGCCAGCGAATCTGGCATCTACGAGCAGTACTTC.

This clonotype showed up many times. The rearrangement joins TRBV28 to TRBJ1-5; 10 bases align to TRBD1. Germline CDR1 MDHEN, CDR2 SYDVKM. This CDR3 is 16 amino acids long. J was trimmed by 2 bases and V by 5 bases; bases with no gene match: 6. CDR3 nucleotides: TGTGCCAGCAGTACCAGGGGGACAGGGGGCAATCAGCCCCAGCATTTT. This gives the protein CASSTRGTGGNQPQHF. The full variable domain, rest sourced from reference TRBV28 and TRBJ1-5, is DVKVTQSSRYLVKRTGEKVFLECVQDMDHENMFWYRQDPGLGLRLIYFSYDVKMKEKGDIPEGYSVSREKKERFSLILESASTNQTSMYLCASSTRGTGGNQPQHFGDGTRLSIL.

This clonotype has a handful of counts. Sequence at one end of the junction differs from germline and may be a read error. The V call is TRBV28, the J call TRBJ1-1; D call uncertain. The CDR3 is 13 residues long. Per the germline V gene, CDR1 is MDHEN and CDR2 is SYDVKM. The CDR3 bases are TGTGCCAGCAGTTTATCCCCGAACACTGATGCTTTCTTT. Translated, it gives CASSLSPNTDAFF.

This clonotype was observed a handful of times. V is TRBV20-1 and J is TRBJ1-4; 10 bases match TRBD1. The length of the CDR3 is 18 residues. After removal of 0 bases from V and 8 bases from J, the junction contained 15 bases not matched to a gene. Per the germline V gene, CDR1 is DFQATT and CDR2 is SNEGSKA (reference sequence). The CDR3 region has the DNA TGCAGTGCTAGAGATCCCCGGGGACAGGGGCCCCAAAGAGAAAAACTGTTTTTT. This gives the protein CSARDPRGQGPQREKLFF.

This clonotype showed up many times. The rearrangement links TRBV2 to TRBJ2-3; TRBD1 or TRBD2 may be the D gene (5 bases each). The CDR3 sequence is 15 residues long. CDR1 is SNHLY and CDR2 is FYNNEI in the germline V gene. V lost 7 bases and J lost 0, with 14 bases in between. The CDR3 DNA reads TGTGCCAGCAATACCGGGACGGATAGCACAGATACGCAGTATTTT. Protein: CASNTGTDSTDTQYF. The full variable domain, rest sourced from reference TRBV2 and TRBJ2-3, is EPEVTQTPSHQVTQMGQEVILRCVPISNHLYFYWYRQILGQKVEFLVSFYNNEISEKSEIFDDQFSVERPDGSNFTLKIRSTKLEDSAMYFCASNTGTDSTDTQYFGPGTRLTVL.

CDR3 protein: CASSPRTSGMNNEQFF. The CDR3 nucleotides are TGTGCCAGCAGTCCCCGGACTAGCGGGATGAACAATGAGCAGTTCTTC. The J gene is TRBJ2-1, the V gene TRBV12-3 or TRBV12-4; 12 positions agree with TRBD2. V trimming: 5 bases; J trimming: 5 bases; junction bases outside the gene matches: 7. The length of the CDR3 is 16 residues.

This rearrangement joins TRBV5-1 to TRBJ1-1; D unclear. Trimming took off 7 bases at V and 6 bases at J, with 22 bases between the two ends. CDR3 length: 15 amino acids. Germline CDR1 SGHRS, CDR2 YFSETQ. The chain's CDR3 is CASANQLTQEAEAFF. The CDR3 region has the DNA TGCGCCAGCGCCAATCAACTTACGCAGGAGGCTGAAGCTTTCTTT. Based on the CDR3 plus reference TRBV5-1 and TRBJ1-1, the full variable domain is KAGVTQTPRYLIKTRGQQVTLSCSPISGHRSVSWYQQTPGQGLQFLFEYFSETQRNKGNFPGRFSGRQFSNSRSEMNVSTLELGDSALYLCASANQLTQEAEAFFGQGTRLTVV.